These T cell receptor beta chains were read from a single sample in a study of human T cells and chemical hapten exposure. Via MiXCR, TCRdb re-called the RACE reads, giving one row per CDR3 protein. The sample contains more than 250,000 distinct CDR3 sequences, about 9% of which appear only once. The sequences come from whole blood, collected in connection with sensitization to the hapten diphenylcyclopropenone (DPC). The source of these receptors is a middle-aged woman with alopecia areata. Some clones in this sample may be carry-over from other donors' samples. The CDR3 runs from the conserved cysteine through the conserved F or W. Each record gives: V gene, clone size, J gene, D gene, CDR3 DNA, CDR3 protein. D genes are given only for firm matches. Where a row states a size, it is once, few, many or the class of an expanded clone; other rows omit it.

V: TRBV7-2; size: NA; J: TRBJ2-3; D: NA; DNA: TGTGCCAGCAGCTTAATGGGGAGCACAGATACGCAGTATTTT; CDR3: CASSLMGSTDTQYF
V: TRBV28; size: many; J: TRBJ2-3; D: NA; DNA: TGTGCCTCCTACAGGGGCGGGAGTAAGACAGATACGCAGTATTTT; CDR3: CASYRGGSKTDTQYF
V: TRBV9; size: many; J: TRBJ1-1; D: NA; DNA: TGTGCCAGCAATAACGGGGCAGGGGACACTGAAGCTTTCTTT; CDR3: CASNNGAGDTEAFF
V: TRBV6-2/TRBV6-3; size: NA; J: TRBJ2-6; D: NA; DNA: TGTGCCAGCAGTTACGTCTCGCTTTTACTTTCTTCTGGGGCCAACGTCCTGACTTTC; CDR3: CASSYVSLLLSSGANVLTF
V: TRBV30; size: few; J: TRBJ1-3; D: NA; DNA: TGTGCCTGGAGTGTACGTAACACCATATATTTT; CDR3: CAWSVRNTIYF
V: TRBV29-1; size: few; J: TRBJ1-2; D: NA; DNA: TGCAGCTCGGACACTCCGGATGGAGGCTACACCTTC; CDR3: CSSDTPDGGYTF
V: TRBV21-1; size: NA; J: TRBJ2-3; D: NA; DNA: TGTGCCAGCAGCCTATGGACTAGCGGGAAAGATACGCAGTATTTT; CDR3: CASSLWTSGKDTQYF
V: TRBV20-1; size: many; J: TRBJ1-6; D: TRBD1; DNA: TGCAGTGCTAGAGTGCGGGGGACAGGGGATTCACCCCTCCACTTT; CDR3: CSARVRGTGDSPLHF
V: TRBV6-2/TRBV6-3; size: NA; J: TRBJ1-1; D: NA; DNA: TGTGCCAGCAATCCAGGGGTAAGGGTGTTTAACACTGAAGCTTTCTTT; CDR3: CASNPGVRVFNTEAFF
V: TRBV20-1; size: once; J: TRBJ2-3; D: NA; DNA: TGCAGTGCTAGAGGCCCCCTCACAGATACGCAGTATTTT; CDR3: CSARGPLTDTQYF
V: TRBV29-1; size: few; J: TRBJ2-3; D: TRBD2; DNA: TGCAGCGCCTCCGGGACTAGCGGGAGAACAGATACGCAGTATTTT; CDR3: CSASGTSGRTDTQYF
V: TRBV20-1; size: NA; J: TRBJ2-5; D: NA; DNA: TGCAGTGCCCTAAGGGGGACTAATCAAGAGACCCAGTACTTC; CDR3: CSALRGTNQETQYF
V: TRBV7-9; size: few; J: TRBJ2-2; D: NA; DNA: TGTGCCAGCAGCTTAGTTCCAGGTACCGGGGAGCTGTTTTTT; CDR3: CASSLVPGTGELFF
V: TRBV28; size: NA; J: TRBJ2-3; D: TRBD2; DNA: TGTGCCAGCAGTCATAAACCGGGACTAGCGGGAGCAGATACGCAGTATTTT; CDR3: CASSHKPGLAGADTQYF
V: TRBV5-1; size: NA; J: TRBJ2-3; D: NA; DNA: TGCGCCAGCAGCCCGACTTGGGTAGTGAATACGCAGTATTTT; CDR3: CASSPTWVVNTQYF
V: TRBV5-1; size: NA; J: TRBJ2-6; D: NA; DNA: TGCGCCAGCAGCTTGGCTGTAGGGGTCGGGGCCAACGTCCTGACTTTC; CDR3: CASSLAVGVGANVLTF